This TCR beta chain comes out of a study of early T cells in non-severe SARS-CoV-2 infection. Overall study context: Sequencing used unsorted whole-blood bulk RNA, so chains lack pairing.

The study, taken as a whole, reports: VDJdb matches were skewed toward anti-spike CD8 T cell responses.

Turning to this clonotype: What it binds is not known.

The ends were cut back, 0 bases at V and 2 bases at J, with 18 bases in the middle. Germline loops: CDR1 SGHRS, CDR2 YFSETQ. This CDR3 region has 17 residues. The TCR library protocol was used to attach unique molecular identifiers. These identifiers were attached to individual cDNA molecules. A single record per CDR3 protein comes from TCRdb applying MiXCR to the 5' RACE reads. The table has about 52,000 distinct CDR3 sequences, 11% seen once. The sample consisted of whole blood. This sequence was found in an adult who was a healthcare worker with PCR-confirmed SARS-CoV-2 infection or an uninfected control (not recorded which). The chain recombines TRBV5-1 with TRBJ2-7, with D maybe TRBD2 (6 bases). The CDR3: CASSLEVGGLSPYEQYF. The DNA for the CDR3 is TGCGCCAGCAGCTTGGAAGTTGGGGGGTTGAGCCCCTACGAGCAGTACTTC.